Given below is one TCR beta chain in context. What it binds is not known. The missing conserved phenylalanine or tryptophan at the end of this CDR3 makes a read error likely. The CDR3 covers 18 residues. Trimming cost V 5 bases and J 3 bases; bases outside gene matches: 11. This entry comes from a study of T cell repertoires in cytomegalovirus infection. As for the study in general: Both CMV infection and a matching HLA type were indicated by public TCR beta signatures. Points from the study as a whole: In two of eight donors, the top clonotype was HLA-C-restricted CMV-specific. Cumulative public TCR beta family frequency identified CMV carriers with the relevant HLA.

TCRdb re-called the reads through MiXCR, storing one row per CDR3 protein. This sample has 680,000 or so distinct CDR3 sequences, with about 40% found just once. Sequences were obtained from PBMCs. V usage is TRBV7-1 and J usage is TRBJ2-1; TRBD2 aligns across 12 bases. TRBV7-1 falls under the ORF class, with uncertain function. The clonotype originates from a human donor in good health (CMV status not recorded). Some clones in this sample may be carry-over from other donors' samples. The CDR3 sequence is CASSPQNLLAGGYNEQFC. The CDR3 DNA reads TGTGCCAGCAGCCCCCAGAACCTACTAGCGGGAGGCTACAATGAGCAGTTCTGC.